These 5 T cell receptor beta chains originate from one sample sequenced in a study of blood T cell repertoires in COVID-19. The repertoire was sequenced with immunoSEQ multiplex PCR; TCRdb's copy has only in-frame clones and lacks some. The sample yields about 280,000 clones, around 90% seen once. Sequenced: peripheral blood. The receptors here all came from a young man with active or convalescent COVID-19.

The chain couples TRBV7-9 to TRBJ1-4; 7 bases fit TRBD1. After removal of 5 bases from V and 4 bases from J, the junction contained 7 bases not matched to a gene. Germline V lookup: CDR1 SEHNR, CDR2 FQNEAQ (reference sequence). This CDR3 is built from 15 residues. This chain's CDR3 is CASSPPGQFNEKLFF. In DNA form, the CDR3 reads TGTGCCAGCAGCCCCCCGGGACAGTTTAATGAAAAACTGTTTTTT. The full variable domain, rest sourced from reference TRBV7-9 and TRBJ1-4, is DTGVSQNPRHKITKRGQNVTFRCDPISEHNRLYWYRQTLGQGPEFLTYFQNEAQLEKSRLLSDRFSAERPKGSFSTLEIQRTEQGDSAMYLCASSPPGQFNEKLFFGSGTQLSVL.

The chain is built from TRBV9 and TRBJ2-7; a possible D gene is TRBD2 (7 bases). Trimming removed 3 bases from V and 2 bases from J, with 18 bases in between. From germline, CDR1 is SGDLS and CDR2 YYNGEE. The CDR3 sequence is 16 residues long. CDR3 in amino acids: CASSAGGRGPPYEQYF. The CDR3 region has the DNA TGTGCCAGCAGCGCCGGGGGGCGGGGGCCCCCCTACGAGCAGTACTTC.

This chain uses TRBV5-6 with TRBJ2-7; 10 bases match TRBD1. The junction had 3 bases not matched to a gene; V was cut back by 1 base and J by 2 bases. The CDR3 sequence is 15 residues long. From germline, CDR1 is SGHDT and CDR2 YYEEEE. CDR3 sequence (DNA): TGTGCCAGCAGCTTGCGGGACAGGGGCCCCTACGAGCAGTACTTC. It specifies CASSLRDRGPYEQYF.

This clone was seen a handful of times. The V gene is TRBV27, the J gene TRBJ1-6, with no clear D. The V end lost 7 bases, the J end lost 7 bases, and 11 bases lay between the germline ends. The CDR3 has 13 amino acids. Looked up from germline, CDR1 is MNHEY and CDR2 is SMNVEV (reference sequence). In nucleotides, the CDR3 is TGTGCCAGCACGAGGTTTTCGAATTCACCCCTCCACTTT. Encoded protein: CASTRFSNSPLHF.

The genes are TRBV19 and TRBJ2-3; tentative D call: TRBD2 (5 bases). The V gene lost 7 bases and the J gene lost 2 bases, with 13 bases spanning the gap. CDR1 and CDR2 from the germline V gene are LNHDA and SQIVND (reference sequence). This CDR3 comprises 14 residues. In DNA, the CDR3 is TGTGCCAGTAATTTGGGAGTTAACACAGATACGCAGTATTTT. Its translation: CASNLGVNTDTQYF.